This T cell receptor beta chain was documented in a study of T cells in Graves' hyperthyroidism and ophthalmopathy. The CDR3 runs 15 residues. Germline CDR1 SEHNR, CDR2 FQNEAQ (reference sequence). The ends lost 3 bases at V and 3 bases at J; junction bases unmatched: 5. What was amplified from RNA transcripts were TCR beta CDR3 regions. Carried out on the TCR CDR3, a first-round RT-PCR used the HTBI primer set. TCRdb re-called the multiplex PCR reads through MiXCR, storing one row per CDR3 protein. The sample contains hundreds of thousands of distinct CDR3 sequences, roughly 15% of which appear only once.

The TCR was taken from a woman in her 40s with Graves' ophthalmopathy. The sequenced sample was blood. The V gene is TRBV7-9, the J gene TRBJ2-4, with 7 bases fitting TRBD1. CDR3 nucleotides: TGTGCCAGCAGCTTCACAGGGGCCCGCAAAAACATTCAGTACTTC. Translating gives CASSFTGARKNIQYF.